What follows are 32 T cell receptor beta chains derived from one specimen sequenced in a study of Graves' ophthalmopathy and Graves' hyperthyroidism. Beta-chain TCR CDR3 regions were amplified from RNA transcripts. The workflow started with a first-round RT-PCR run with HTBI primers and then moved on to a second-round multiplex PCR. Each CDR3 protein is one row after TCRdb ran MiXCR on the multiplex PCR reads. Of about 410,000 distinct CDR3 sequences listed, roughly 18% are singletons. Sequenced: peripheral blood. The origin of the receptors is a woman aged 18-30 years with Graves' ophthalmopathy.

This clonotype showed up many times. CDR3 nucleotide sequence: TGTGCCAGCAGCGCCTTGAATTCACCCCTCCACTTT. Residues: CASSALNSPLHF. This chain connects TRBV6-1 to TRBJ1-6, with D hard to call. The V end was cut by 6 bases, the J end by 7 bases, with 7 bases between. The germline CDR1 and CDR2 sequences are MNHNS and SASEGT. The CDR3 length is 12 residues.

This clonotype was seen at least ten times. A much bigger clone sits one base away, suggesting this may be a read error. This rearrangement joins TRBV12-3 or TRBV12-4 to TRBJ1-2; no clear D gene. Between the trimmed V and J ends, which lost 2 bases and 10 bases, there was a span of 11 bases. CDR3 length equals 12 residues. CDR3 residues: CASSLIGLFYTF. The CDR3 bases are TGTGCCAGCAGTTTAATAGGACTTTTCTACACCTTC.

This clonotype was counted at least ten times. The chain links TRBV20-1 to TRBJ2-5, with D tentatively TRBD1 (6 bases). Germline V gives CDR1 DFQATT, CDR2 SNEGSKA (reference sequence). The CDR3 has 14 amino acids. The V and J ends lost 7 bases and 4 bases respectively, with 19 bases between them. CDR3 nucleotide sequence: TGCAGTGACACCGACATAGCCAGGGGAGAGACCCAGTACTTC. This codes for CSDTDIARGETQYF.

This clonotype was found many times. The genes are TRBV20-1 and TRBJ2-2; tentatively, D is TRBD2 (6 bases). This CDR3 region has 15 residues. Trimming stripped 5 bases from V and 4 bases from J, with 17 bases between. From germline, CDR1 is DFQATT and CDR2 SNEGSKA (reference sequence). The CDR3 DNA sequence: TGCAGTGCTCGCTCCGGGACTGGCCCCACCGGGGAGCTGTTTTTT. Amino acid sequence: CSARSGTGPTGELFF.

This clonotype was observed many times. V usage is TRBV19 and J usage is TRBJ1-5, with D possibly matching TRBD1 (6 bases). Per germline, CDR1 LNHDA and CDR2 SQIVND (reference sequence). This CDR3 region has 15 residues. With 1 base removed from V and 7 bases from J, the gap between germline ends came to 14 bases. DNA of the CDR3: TGTGCCAGTAGTATAGGCACGGGGGGCAGCCAGCCCCAGCATTTT. It encodes CASSIGTGGSQPQHF.

This clonotype was seen repeatedly, ten times or more. This rearrangement joins TRBV20-1 to TRBJ1-1; 8 positions match TRBD1. CDR1 DFQATT and CDR2 SNEGSKA come from the germline V gene (reference sequence). With V trimmed by 0 bases and J by 4 bases, 1 base remained unmatched. The length of the CDR3 is 13 residues. The CDR3 spells CSAREQGGTEAFF. CDR3 coding DNA: TGCAGTGCTAGAGAACAGGGGGGCACTGAAGCTTTCTTT.

This clonotype was observed many times. The chain is built from TRBV30 and TRBJ1-3; D remains unclear. The V and J ends lost 0 bases and 4 bases respectively, with 4 bases between them. Germline CDR1 is GTSNPN and CDR2 is SVGIG (reference sequence). The CDR3 has 12 amino acids. The CDR3 sequence: CAWSVSGNTIYF. CDR3 DNA: TGTGCCTGGAGTGTAAGCGGAAACACCATATATTTT. The full variable domain, rest sourced from reference TRBV30 and TRBJ1-3, is SQTIHQWPATLVQPVGSPLSLECTVEGTSNPNLYWYRQAAGRGLQLLFYSVGIGQISSEVPQNLSASRPQDRQFILSSKKLLLSDSGFYLCAWSVSGNTIYFGEGSWLTVV.

This clonotype occurred many times. This sequence joins TRBV28 and TRBJ1-1; unclear D gene. Germline CDR1 and CDR2: MDHEN and SYDVKM. The CDR3 extends over 12 amino acids. V was cut by 2 bases and J by 5 bases, with 6 bases left in between. This CDR3 is CASSLRWTEAFF. In DNA, the CDR3 is TGTGCCAGCAGTTTAAGGTGGACTGAAGCTTTCTTT.

This clonotype was recorded many times. The chain uses TRBV2 and TRBJ1-3, with 7 nucleotides matching TRBD1. The V gene's germline CDR1 is SNHLY and CDR2 FYNNEI. The J segment lost 0 bases and the V segment lost 6 bases, leaving 11 bases of the junction unmatched. The CDR3 runs 17 residues. CDR3 in DNA: TGTGCCAGCAGAGGAGACAGGGCCCTAGGCTCTGGAAACACCATATATTTT. It is translated as CASRGDRALGSGNTIYF.

Ten or more counts support this clonotype. This sequence joins TRBV2 and TRBJ2-2; 8 bases fit TRBD2. Trimming cost V 6 bases and J 7 bases; bases outside gene matches: 10. The CDR3 contains 15 residues. The germline gives CDR1 SNHLY, CDR2 FYNNEI. The CDR3 nucleotides are TGTGCCAGCAGAGCAGCGGGAGTAGCAATCGGGGAGCTGTTTTTT. It translates to CASRAAGVAIGELFF.

This clonotype was observed many times. The rearrangement links TRBV2 to TRBJ1-2; D gene ambiguous. CDR3 size: 13 residues. CDR1 is SNHLY, CDR2 FYNNEI, per germline. Trimming pared 5 bases from V and 8 bases from J, leaving 15 bases between. This CDR3 is CASSTEASGGYTF. Here the CDR3 DNA reads TGTGCCAGCAGTACTGAAGCTTCTGGCGGCTACACCTTC. Drawing the rest from reference TRBV2 and TRBJ1-2, the complete variable domain is EPEVTQTPSHQVTQMGQEVILRCVPISNHLYFYWYRQILGQKVEFLVSFYNNEISEKSEIFDDQFSVERPDGSNFTLKIRSTKLEDSAMYFCASSTEASGGYTFGSGTRLTVV.

This clonotype was seen many times. The chain carries TRBV29-1 and TRBJ1-2; D might be TRBD1 (6 bases). The length of the CDR3 is 13 residues. CDR1 and CDR2 from the germline V gene are SQVTM and ANQGSEA. With 7 bases removed from V and 6 bases from J, the gap between germline ends came to 18 bases. CDR3 DNA sequence: TGCAGCGGTGTACAGGGAGGGGGGGATGGCTACACCTTC. It translates to CSGVQGGGDGYTF.

In its sample, this clonotype was seen many times. One junction end disagrees with the germline gene, perhaps due to a read error. The chain is built from TRBV6-2 or TRBV6-3 and TRBJ1-1; D remains ambiguous. This CDR3 comprises 12 residues. CDR1 is MNHEY and CDR2 is SVGEGT in the germline V gene. The CDR3 DNA follows: TGTGCCAGCAGCCCGGGATCTACTGGAGCTTTCTTT. It yields the protein CASSPGSTGAFF.

This clonotype showed up many times. The rearrangement links TRBV12-3 or TRBV12-4 to TRBJ2-2; D perhaps matches TRBD1 (6 bases). Trimming took off 10 bases at V and 1 base at J, with 10 bases between the two ends. The CDR3 contains 13 residues. CDR3 residues: CATQGGNTGELFF. In nucleotides, the CDR3 is TGTGCCACCCAAGGGGGGAACACCGGGGAGCTGTTTTTT.

This clonotype was counted at least ten times. The chain couples TRBV12-3 or TRBV12-4 to TRBJ1-1; D is possibly TRBD1 (5 bases). With 6 bases removed from V and 1 base from J, the gap between germline ends came to 12 bases. The CDR3 is 14 amino acids. The CDR3 DNA sequence: TGTGCCAGCAGCTTAACAGGACCGAACACTGAAGCTTTCTTT. This sequence encodes CASSLTGPNTEAFF.

In this sample, this clonotype turned up many times. The chain links TRBV28 to TRBJ2-7, with 9 nucleotides matching TRBD1. This CDR3 is built from 14 residues. CDR1 MDHEN and CDR2 SYDVKM come from the germline V gene. Germline trimming cut 4 bases from V and 6 bases from J; bases unmatched to any gene: 7. CDR3 DNA: TGTGCCAGCAGTTGGACAGGGGATTTTGCCGAGCAGTACTTC. Its translation is CASSWTGDFAEQYF.

This rearrangement joins TRBV12-5 to TRBJ1-1; D uncertain. This CDR3 comprises 13 residues. The V gene's germline CDR1 is LGHNT and CDR2 FRNRAP. V dropped 1 base and J dropped 3 bases, with 6 bases sitting between them. The CDR3 here is CASGLESDTEAFF. The DNA for the CDR3 is TGTGCTAGTGGTTTGGAGTCCGACACTGAAGCTTTCTTT.

At least ten counts were recorded for this clonotype. The chain uses TRBV11-2 and TRBJ2-5; D might be TRBD1 (6 bases). The V gene lost 6 bases and the J gene lost 5 bases, with 25 bases spanning the gap. CDR1 SGHAT and CDR2 FQNNGV come from the germline V gene. The CDR3 has 17 residues. In DNA, the CDR3 is TGTGCCAGCAGGTCCCCCGGGGCAGGGGCCTTCCGGGAGACCCAGTACTTC. It codes for CASRSPGAGAFRETQYF.

The chain links TRBV25-1 to TRBJ1-1; D uncertain. Germline V lookup: CDR1 MGHDK, CDR2 SYGVNS. The CDR3 is 17 amino acids. The V gene lost 6 bases and the J gene lost 0 bases, with 20 bases spanning the gap. The CDR3: CASSPEERVLMNTEAFF. The CDR3 region has the DNA TGTGCCAGCAGCCCAGAAGAGAGGGTACTGATGAACACTGAAGCTTTCTTT.

The chain employs TRBV29-1 and TRBJ2-7; 7 bases are shared with TRBD1. Trimming removed 5 bases from V and 3 bases from J; junction bases left unmatched: 4. The V gene's germline CDR1 is SQVTM and CDR2 ANQGSEA. This CDR3 has 12 amino acids. The CDR3 reads CSVYGQDYEQYF. CDR3 in DNA: TGCAGCGTTTACGGACAGGACTACGAGCAGTACTTC.

This clonotype was counted ten times or more. The chain employs TRBV19 and TRBJ1-3; D unresolved. Germline V gives CDR1 LNHDA, CDR2 SQIVND (reference sequence). The CDR3 is 18 amino acids. Trimming left V 6 bases short and J 0 bases short, with 21 bases between. The DNA of the CDR3 is TGTGCCAGTAGGGCGGCCAGGCTGGCCGAAAGCTCTGGAAACACCATATATTTT. It translates to CASRAARLAESSGNTIYF. The full variable domain, completed using reference TRBV19 and TRBJ1-3, is DGGITQSPKYLFRKEGQNVTLSCEQNLNHDAMYWYRQDPGQGLRLIYYSQIVNDFQKGDIAEGYSVSREKKESFPLTVTSAQKNPTAFYLCASRAARLAESSGNTIYFGEGSWLTVV.

This clonotype was found many times. This rearrangement joins TRBV11-2 to TRBJ1-1; 7 positions match TRBD1. The CDR3 has 12 amino acids. From germline, CDR1 is SGHAT and CDR2 FQNNGV. The V and J ends lost 1 base and 10 bases, in that order; junction bases with no gene match: 3. CDR3 amino acids: CASSLAGDRAFF. CDR3 bases: TGTGCCAGCAGCTTAGCGGGGGACAGAGCTTTCTTT.

The chain links TRBV28 to TRBJ2-6; TRBD1 aligns across 7 bases. The CDR3 has 16 amino acids. J was trimmed by 0 bases and V by 6 bases; bases with no gene match: 5. The germline V gene encodes CDR1 MDHEN and CDR2 SYDVKM. The CDR3 region has the DNA TGTGCCAGCAGAACCGGGACAGACTCTGGGGCCAACGTCCTGACTTTC. It is translated as CASRTGTDSGANVLTF.

This clonotype was counted many times. This chain connects TRBV30 to TRBJ2-5, with D possibly TRBD2 on 6 matching bases. The CDR3 consists of 11 residues. Germline V CDR1 and CDR2: GTSNPN, SVGIG (reference sequence). The ends were cut back, 3 bases at V and 7 bases at J, with 9 bases in the middle. CDR3 amino acids: CAWRTGGTQYF. Here the CDR3 DNA reads TGTGCCTGGAGAACCGGGGGGACCCAGTACTTC. The entire variable domain, with the rest obtained from reference TRBV30 and TRBJ2-5, is as follows: SQTIHQWPATLVQPVGSPLSLECTVEGTSNPNLYWYRQAAGRGLQLLFYSVGIGQISSEVPQNLSASRPQDRQFILSSKKLLLSDSGFYLCAWRTGGTQYFGPGTRLLVL.

This clonotype was detected many times. The rearrangement uses TRBV28 and TRBJ1-5; D perhaps matches TRBD1 (5 bases). Germline V gene lookup returns CDR1 MDHEN and CDR2 SYDVKM. The ends were cut back, 6 bases at V and 4 bases at J, with 13 bases in the middle. CDR3 length: 14 residues. For the CDR3, the DNA is TGTGCCAGCAGGGAAGGGGTTGATAATCAGCCCCAGCATTTT. It yields the protein CASREGVDNQPQHF.

The genes are TRBV6-1 and TRBJ1-2; 7 bases are shared with TRBD1. The V gene's germline CDR1 is MNHNS and CDR2 SASEGT. The CDR3 is 15 amino acids. The ends lost 6 bases at V and 4 bases at J; junction bases unmatched: 11. In DNA, the CDR3 is TGTGCCAGCAGCGACAGACAGGGAGTGGCCTATGGCTACACCTTC. Its translation is CASSDRQGVAYGYTF.

The J gene is TRBJ2-2, the V gene TRBV30; D is possibly TRBD1 or TRBD2 (7 bases each). Germline V gives CDR1 GTSNPN, CDR2 SVGIG (reference sequence). The CDR3 has 15 residues. V lost 5 bases to trimming and J lost 4 bases, with 17 bases between them. The CDR3: CAWQKTGRGTGELFF. DNA of the CDR3: TGTGCCTGGCAAAAGACAGGGAGGGGCACCGGGGAGCTGTTTTTT.

This clonotype came up many times. The chain uses TRBV7-2 and TRBJ2-5; no definite D call. The CDR3 has 14 residues. The germline V gene has CDR1 SGHTA and CDR2 FQGNSA. Trimming pared 4 bases from V and 4 bases from J, leaving 13 bases between. In DNA form, the CDR3 reads TGTGCCAGCAGCTCTCTGACACCCACAGAGACCCAGTACTTC. Amino acid sequence: CASSSLTPTETQYF. The variable domain in full, with the rest retrieved from reference TRBV7-2 and TRBJ2-5, is GAGVSQSPSNKVTEKGKDVELRCDPISGHTALYWYRQSLGQGLEFLIYFQGNSAPDKSGLPSDRFSAERTGGSVSTLTIQRTQQEDSAVYLCASSSLTPTETQYFGPGTRLLVL.

In its sample, this clonotype was seen many times. V and J are TRBV11-3 and TRBJ1-2; D unclear. Germline V CDR1 and CDR2: SGHNT, YENEEA. Trimming pared 4 bases from V and 0 bases from J, leaving 15 bases between. This CDR3 has 16 amino acids. CDR3 in DNA: TGTGCCAGCAGCTCCCGCGGGGAAGGCGCTAACTATGGCTACACCTTC. It codes for CASSSRGEGANYGYTF.

The sample holds many counts of this clonotype. The rearrangement joins TRBV6-4 to TRBJ1-5; D is possibly TRBD1 (5 bases). The CDR3 sequence is 18 residues long. CDR1 is MRHNA and CDR2 is SNTAGT in the germline V gene. V was shortened by 2 bases and J by 1 base, with 18 bases between the two germline ends. CDR3 DNA sequence: TGTGCCAGCAGTGACGGGGTGGGGGTTCCTCGGAGCAATCAGCCCCAGCATTTT. Translation gives CASSDGVGVPRSNQPQHF.

This clonotype has at least ten counts. The gene calls are TRBV5-1 and TRBJ2-2, with 12 bases aligning to TRBD2. Looked up from germline, CDR1 is SGHRS and CDR2 is YFSETQ. V was clipped by 0 bases and J by 0 bases; unmatched bases: 6. CDR3 length: 19 amino acids. The CDR3 sequence is CASSLARLAGVSNTGELFF. CDR3 DNA: TGCGCCAGCAGCTTGGCCCGACTAGCGGGAGTCTCGAACACCGGGGAGCTGTTTTTT.

This clonotype was observed at least ten times. This rearrangement joins TRBV12-3 or TRBV12-4 to TRBJ1-5, with D possibly matching TRBD1 (6 bases). This CDR3 is 13 amino acids long. The V end was cut by 6 bases, the J end by 5 bases, with 11 bases between. CDR3 sequence reads: CASRLDRDQPQHF. DNA of the CDR3: TGTGCCAGCAGGCTGGACAGAGATCAGCCCCAGCATTTT.